This T cell receptor beta chain was identified during a study of T cells in Graves' hyperthyroidism and ophthalmopathy. Overall study findings and caveats: Ophthalmopathy got predicted by the model a median around 6.6 months before its onset.

The CDR3 is 14 amino acids. With V trimmed by 4 bases and J by 4 bases, 5 bases remained unmatched. Germline lookup yields CDR1 SGHTA and CDR2 FQGNSA. Investigators excluded patients with uncontrolled infection, other autoimmune disease, pregnancy or lactation. Based on clinical symptoms, serum thyroxine and TRAb, thyroid ultrasound and orbital computed tomography, diagnoses were reached. This sample holds PBMCs from 10 ml fresh peripheral blood. The investigators amplified TCR beta CDR3 regions from RNA transcripts. HTBI primers were employed in a first-round RT-PCR of the TCR CDR3. TCRdb passed the multiplex PCR reads through MiXCR, listing each CDR3 protein once. The sample includes around 690,000 distinct CDR3 sequences, roughly 20% of them seen just once. Many counts were recorded for this clonotype. Its target is not known.

Sequencing was carried out using blood. This chain uses TRBV7-2 with TRBJ2-7; 9 nucleotides agree with TRBD1. The origin of this receptor is a man in his thirties or forties with Graves' ophthalmopathy. The CDR3 loop reads CASSSAGTGYEQYF. CDR3 in DNA: TGTGCCAGCAGCTCCGCCGGGACAGGGTACGAGCAGTACTTC.